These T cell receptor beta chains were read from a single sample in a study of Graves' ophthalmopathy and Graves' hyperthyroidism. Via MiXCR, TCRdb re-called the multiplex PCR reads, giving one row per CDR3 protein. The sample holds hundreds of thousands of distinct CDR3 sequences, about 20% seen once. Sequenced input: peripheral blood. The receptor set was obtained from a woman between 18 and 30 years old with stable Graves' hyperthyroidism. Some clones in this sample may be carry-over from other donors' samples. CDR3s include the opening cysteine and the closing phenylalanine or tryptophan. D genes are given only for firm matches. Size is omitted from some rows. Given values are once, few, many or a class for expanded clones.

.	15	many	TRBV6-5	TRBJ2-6	TGTGCCAGCAGTTTCGGTGGTGGTGGGGCCAACGTCCTGACTTTC	CASSFGGGGANVLTF
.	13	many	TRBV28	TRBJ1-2	TGTGCCAGCAGTCTCGACAGCCATGGGCGCTACACCTTC	CASSLDSHGRYTF
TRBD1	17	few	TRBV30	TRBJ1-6	TGTGCCTGGAGTCATATTCCCCACCTGGACAGGGACACACCCCTCCACTTT	CAWSHIPHLDRDTPLHF
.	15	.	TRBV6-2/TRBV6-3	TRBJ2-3	TGTGCCAGCAGATCTCCTTCGAGGGACACAGATACGCAGTATTTT	CASRSPSRDTDTQYF
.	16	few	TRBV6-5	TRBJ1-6	TGTGCCAGCAGTTACTCGACTATACAGGGAAATTCACCCCTCCACTTT	CASSYSTIQGNSPLHF
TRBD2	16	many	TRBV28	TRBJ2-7	TGTGCCAGCAGTCTCGCAACTAGCGGGAGTGCCTACGAGCAGTACTTC	CASSLATSGSAYEQYF
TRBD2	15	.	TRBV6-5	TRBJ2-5	TGTGCCAGCAGTTACACGGGACTAGCGGGGATAACCCAGTACTTC	CASSYTGLAGITQYF
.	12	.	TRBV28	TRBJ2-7	TGTGCCATTATTGAGAGCTCCTACGAGCAGTACTTC	CAIIESSYEQYF
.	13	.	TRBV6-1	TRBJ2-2	TGTGCCAGCGGGGACACCAACACCGGGGAGCTGTTTTTT	CASGDTNTGELFF
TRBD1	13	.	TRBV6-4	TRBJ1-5	TGTGCCAGCAGTGGAGGACAGGGACAGCCCCAGCATTTT	CASSGGQGQPQHF
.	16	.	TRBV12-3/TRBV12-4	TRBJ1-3	TGTGCCAGCAACGCAGCCGACCCACGCCCTGAAGCCACCATATATTTT	CASNAADPRPEATIYF
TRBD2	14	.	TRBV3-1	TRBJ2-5	TGTGCCAGCAGCCGCCGGACTAGTTCTGAGACCCAGTACTTC	CASSRRTSSETQYF
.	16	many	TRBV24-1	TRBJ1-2	TGTGCCACCAGTGATTTGCTTAGTTTCCCGTCCTATGGCTACACCTTC	CATSDLLSFPSYGYTF
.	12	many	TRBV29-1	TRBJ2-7	TGCAGCGTGGCCCGGGTTAACGGCGAGCAGTACTTC	CSVARVNGEQYF
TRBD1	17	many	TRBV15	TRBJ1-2	TGTGCCACCAGCCGGTCGGGACAGGGACGTGGTGACTATGGCTACACCTTC	CATSRSGQGRGDYGYTF
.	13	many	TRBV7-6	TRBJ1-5	TGTGCCAGCAGCTCGACACTTAATCAGCCCCAGCATTTT	CASSSTLNQPQHF
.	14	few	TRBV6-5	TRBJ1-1	TGTGCCAGCAGTTACGGGGGGCATAGCACTGAAGCTTTCTTT	CASSYGGHSTEAFF
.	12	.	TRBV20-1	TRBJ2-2	TGCAGTGCTAGAGATGAGAGCGGGGAGCTGTTTTTT	CSARDESGELFF
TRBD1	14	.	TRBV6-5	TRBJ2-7	TGTGCCAGCAGTTGGAACAGGGGCCTCTACGAGCAGTACTTC	CASSWNRGLYEQYF
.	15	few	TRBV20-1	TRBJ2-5	TGCAGTGCTAGATTGTTGGACAGTTATCAAGAGACCCAGTACTTC	CSARLLDSYQETQYF
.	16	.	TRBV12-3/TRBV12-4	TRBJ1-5	TGTGCCAGCAGTTTGGGGCTACAGGTCATACATCAGCCCCAGCATTTT	CASSLGLQVIHQPQHF
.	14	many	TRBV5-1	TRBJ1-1	TGCGCCAGCAGCTTGGAGGCAGGGAGCACTGAAGCTTTCTTT	CASSLEAGSTEAFF
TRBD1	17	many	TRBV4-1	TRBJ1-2	TGCGCCAGCAGCCAAGTAATCCACAGGGGGCTAGACTATGGCTACACCTTC	CASSQVIHRGLDYGYTF
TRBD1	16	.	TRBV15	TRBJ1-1	TGTGCCACCAGCCCCGGGACAGGGGTTCGCGACACTGAAGCTTTCTTT	CATSPGTGVRDTEAFF
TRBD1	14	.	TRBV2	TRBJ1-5	TGTGCCTCGGCGCAGGGGGTTACGGATCAGCCCCAGCATTTT	CASAQGVTDQPQHF
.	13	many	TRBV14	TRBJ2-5	TGTGCCAGCAGCCCTCACACGAAAGAGACCCAGTACTTC	CASSPHTKETQYF
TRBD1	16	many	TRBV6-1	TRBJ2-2	TGTGCCAGCAGCTTGGACAGGGACACGAACACCGGGGAGCTGTTTTTT	CASSLDRDTNTGELFF
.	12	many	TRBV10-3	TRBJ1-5	TGTGCCATCTCTATGGGGGATCAGCCCCAGCATTTT	CAISMGDQPQHF
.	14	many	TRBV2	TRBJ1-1	TGTGCCAGCAGGGGAGGGACGGTGAACACTGAAGCTTTCTTT	CASRGGTVNTEAFF